These T cell receptor beta chains were read from a single sample in a study of patients and donors after allogeneic stem cell transplantation. TCRdb re-analysed the RT-PCR reads in MiXCR, keeping a single row per CDR3 protein. The sample contains 900,000 to 1,000,000 distinct CDR3 sequences, about 20% of which appear only once. The specimen was blood, either unsorted or a sorted T cell fraction (not recorded which). These TCRs come from a human donor who was either an allogeneic HSCT recipient or a stem cell or donor lymphocyte infusion donor (not recorded which). It is not recorded whose cells these are; they may come from a transplant donor. The CDR3 runs from the conserved cysteine through the conserved F or W. A D gene is named only where the DNA matches it firmly. The size field is filled for only some rows; it gives once, few, many or a size class.

abundance: .
j_gene: TRBJ2-3
d_gene: TRBD1
v_gene: TRBV6-5
len: 17
CDR3nt: TGTGCCAGCAGTTATTTGACAGGGAGTGAATACACAGATACGCAGTATTTT
CDR3aa: CASSYLTGSEYTDTQYF

abundance: .
j_gene: TRBJ1-5
d_gene: TRBD1
v_gene: TRBV12-3/TRBV12-4
len: 14
CDR3nt: TGTGCCAGCAGCCGGGACAGCTTCAATCAGCCCCAGCATTTT
CDR3aa: CASSRDSFNQPQHF

abundance: .
j_gene: TRBJ2-1
d_gene: .
v_gene: TRBV5-1
len: 16
CDR3nt: TGCGCCAGCAGCCCGGTGGACGGGGTAACCTACAATGAGCAGTTCTTC
CDR3aa: CASSPVDGVTYNEQFF

abundance: few
j_gene: TRBJ2-7
d_gene: TRBD1
v_gene: TRBV15
len: 16
CDR3nt: TGTGCCACCAGCAGAGATTTCCGGGACAGGGGCTACGAGCAGTACTTC
CDR3aa: CATSRDFRDRGYEQYF

abundance: few
j_gene: TRBJ2-3
d_gene: TRBD2
v_gene: TRBV9
len: 17
CDR3nt: TGTGCCAGCAGCGTAAAAGGACTAGCGGTCGGCACAGATACGCAGTATTTT
CDR3aa: CASSVKGLAVGTDTQYF

abundance: .
j_gene: TRBJ2-5
d_gene: .
v_gene: TRBV19
len: 13
CDR3nt: TGTGCCAGTAGTATTGCAGGGGAAGGAACCCAGTACTTC
CDR3aa: CASSIAGEGTQYF

abundance: .
j_gene: TRBJ2-7
d_gene: .
v_gene: TRBV3-1
len: 12
CDR3nt: TGTGCCAGCAGCCGGTCCGTCTACGAGCAGTACTTC
CDR3aa: CASSRSVYEQYF

abundance: .
j_gene: TRBJ2-7
d_gene: .
v_gene: TRBV30
len: 13
CDR3nt: TGTGCCTGGACAGGGGTATCTTCCTACGAGCAGTACTTC
CDR3aa: CAWTGVSSYEQYF

abundance: few
j_gene: TRBJ1-2
d_gene: .
v_gene: TRBV7-8
len: 12
CDR3nt: TGTGCCAGCAGCTCAGAAAACTATGGCTACACCTTC
CDR3aa: CASSSENYGYTF

abundance: .
j_gene: TRBJ1-2
d_gene: .
v_gene: TRBV5-1
len: 12
CDR3nt: TGCGCCAGCAGCGGAGGACACTTTGGCTACACCTTC
CDR3aa: CASSGGHFGYTF

abundance: .
j_gene: TRBJ2-3
d_gene: TRBD2
v_gene: TRBV9
len: 16
CDR3nt: TGTGCCAGCAGCGTAGCCCCGCGGGGGGGCCAAGATACGCAGTATTTT
CDR3aa: CASSVAPRGGQDTQYF

abundance: .
j_gene: TRBJ2-3
d_gene: .
v_gene: TRBV2
len: 15
CDR3nt: TGTGCCAGCAGTGAAGGGACCGCGGGCACAGATACGCAGTATTTT
CDR3aa: CASSEGTAGTDTQYF

abundance: .
j_gene: TRBJ1-1
d_gene: .
v_gene: TRBV7-9
len: 13
CDR3nt: TGTGCCAGCCGTGGCAGGGTGAACACTGAAGCTTTCTTT
CDR3aa: CASRGRVNTEAFF

abundance: many
j_gene: TRBJ2-1
d_gene: .
v_gene: TRBV29-1
len: 15
CDR3nt: TGCAGCGTTGCCAGGGGCGTCCCTTCCTACAATGAGCAGTTCTTC
CDR3aa: CSVARGVPSYNEQFF

abundance: few
j_gene: TRBJ2-7
d_gene: .
v_gene: TRBV5-5
len: 16
CDR3nt: TGTGCCAGCAGCTTGGTTGTGACGGGATCCTCCCACGAGCAGTACTTC
CDR3aa: CASSLVVTGSSHEQYF

abundance: .
j_gene: TRBJ2-1
d_gene: TRBD1
v_gene: TRBV10-3
len: 16
CDR3nt: TGTGCCATCAGTGCTGGGACAGGGCGAACCTACAATGAGCAGTTCTTC
CDR3aa: CAISAGTGRTYNEQFF

abundance: .
j_gene: TRBJ1-6
d_gene: .
v_gene: TRBV5-1
len: 16
CDR3nt: TGCGCCAGCAGCTTGGGTCAATCACAGGCAAATTCACCCCTCCACTTT
CDR3aa: CASSLGQSQANSPLHF

abundance: few
j_gene: TRBJ2-1
d_gene: TRBD1
v_gene: TRBV9
len: 14
CDR3nt: TGTGCCAGCACCCAACAGGGGGCCAGGGATGAGCAGTTCTTC
CDR3aa: CASTQQGARDEQFF

abundance: many
j_gene: TRBJ1-5
d_gene: .
v_gene: TRBV5-6
len: 12
CDR3nt: TGTGCCAGCAGCCTACAGGGACAGCCCCAGCATTTT
CDR3aa: CASSLQGQPQHF

abundance: few
j_gene: TRBJ2-7
d_gene: TRBD1
v_gene: TRBV20-1
len: 13
CDR3nt: TGCAGTGCTAGGGACAGGGCAACCTACGAGCAGTACTTC
CDR3aa: CSARDRATYEQYF

abundance: .
j_gene: TRBJ2-7
d_gene: TRBD1
v_gene: TRBV27
len: 15
CDR3nt: TGTGCCAGCAGTTTCTCGACAGGGGGCCCCTACGAGCAGTACTTC
CDR3aa: CASSFSTGGPYEQYF

abundance: few
j_gene: TRBJ2-1
d_gene: .
v_gene: TRBV20-1
len: 15
CDR3nt: TGCAGTGCTACCCGGGAGACCCAAGCAGACAATGAGCAGTTCTTC
CDR3aa: CSATRETQADNEQFF

abundance: .
j_gene: TRBJ1-1
d_gene: .
v_gene: TRBV9
len: 16
CDR3nt: TGTGCCAGCAGCGAGGGGGGGTCCGGTATGAACACTGAAGCTTTCTTT
CDR3aa: CASSEGGSGMNTEAFF

abundance: many
j_gene: TRBJ2-3
d_gene: TRBD1
v_gene: TRBV6-1
len: 18
CDR3nt: TGTGCCAGCAGAATCCGGTACCCGGGACAGGGTAAAAGAAATACGCAGTATTTT
CDR3aa: CASRIRYPGQGKRNTQYF

abundance: .
j_gene: TRBJ2-3
d_gene: .
v_gene: TRBV30
len: 16
CDR3nt: TGTGCCTGGAGTGTCAAAGGGACTTCCCGCACAGATACGCAGTATTTT
CDR3aa: CAWSVKGTSRTDTQYF

abundance: once
j_gene: TRBJ2-1
d_gene: TRBD2
v_gene: TRBV3-1
len: 15
CDR3nt: TGTGCCAGCAGCCCGCGGGAGGGCCTCACTTTCGGGCAGTTCTTC
CDR3aa: CASSPREGLTFGQFF

abundance: few
j_gene: TRBJ2-3
d_gene: .
v_gene: TRBV7-3
len: 15
CDR3nt: TGTGCCAGCAGCCCCGACCCCTCCAGCACAGATACGCAGTATTTT
CDR3aa: CASSPDPSSTDTQYF

abundance: few
j_gene: TRBJ1-2
d_gene: .
v_gene: TRBV25-1
len: 11
CDR3nt: TGTGCCAGCAGTGATAGTTGGGGCTACACCTTC
CDR3aa: CASSDSWGYTF

abundance: .
j_gene: TRBJ2-5
d_gene: .
v_gene: TRBV10-3
len: 15
CDR3nt: TGTGCCATCAGTGGTACTAGCAAAGTACAAGAGACCCAGTACTTC
CDR3aa: CAISGTSKVQETQYF

abundance: few
j_gene: TRBJ2-3
d_gene: TRBD1
v_gene: TRBV29-1
len: 14
CDR3nt: TGCAGCGTCGAGGGACAGGGTAGCACAGATACGCAGTATTTT
CDR3aa: CSVEGQGSTDTQYF

abundance: few
j_gene: TRBJ2-3
d_gene: TRBD2
v_gene: TRBV19
len: 16
CDR3nt: TGTGCCAGTAGTACCCCGGGACTAGCGGGAGGAGATACGCAGTATTTT
CDR3aa: CASSTPGLAGGDTQYF

abundance: .
j_gene: TRBJ2-2
d_gene: .
v_gene: TRBV7-9
len: 15
CDR3nt: TGTGCCAGCAGCTATGACAGGTACCCTGCCGGGGAGCTGTTTTTT
CDR3aa: CASSYDRYPAGELFF

abundance: many
j_gene: TRBJ1-2
d_gene: .
v_gene: TRBV5-1
len: 16
CDR3nt: TGCGCCAGCAGATCAGGGGCGTATGGAGGTGAATATGGCTACACCTTC
CDR3aa: CASRSGAYGGEYGYTF

abundance: few
j_gene: TRBJ2-2
d_gene: .
v_gene: TRBV29-1
len: 14
CDR3nt: TGCAGCCCTGCCGGGGGTGAGAGTACCGGGGAGCTGTTTTTT
CDR3aa: CSPAGGESTGELFF

abundance: many
j_gene: TRBJ2-1
d_gene: .
v_gene: TRBV3-1
len: 16
CDR3nt: TGTGCCAGCAGCCAAGACAAGCGGCGTTCCTACAATGAGCAGTTCTTC
CDR3aa: CASSQDKRRSYNEQFF

abundance: .
j_gene: TRBJ1-2
d_gene: .
v_gene: TRBV5-6
len: 14
CDR3nt: TGTGCCAGCAGCTCCGGGGATGGAACTTATGGCTACACCTTC
CDR3aa: CASSSGDGTYGYTF

abundance: .
j_gene: TRBJ1-6
d_gene: .
v_gene: TRBV12-3/TRBV12-4
len: 15
CDR3nt: TGTGCCAGCAGTTTAGCGCATAGGGGGAATTCACCCCTCCACTTT
CDR3aa: CASSLAHRGNSPLHF

abundance: few
j_gene: TRBJ2-4
d_gene: TRBD2
v_gene: TRBV3-1
len: 17
CDR3nt: TGTGCCAGCAGCCACGGCGGGAGCACAACGAACGAAAACATTCAGTACTTC
CDR3aa: CASSHGGSTTNENIQYF

abundance: few
j_gene: TRBJ2-1
d_gene: TRBD2
v_gene: TRBV7-9
len: 17
CDR3nt: TGTGCCAGCAGCTTACGACTGCCAGCGGGGCTATACAATGAGCAGTTCTTC
CDR3aa: CASSLRLPAGLYNEQFF

abundance: .
j_gene: TRBJ1-2
d_gene: TRBD1
v_gene: TRBV5-6
len: 15
CDR3nt: TGTGCCAGCAGCTTGGACAGGGGTTCTCACTATGGCTACACCTTC
CDR3aa: CASSLDRGSHYGYTF

abundance: .
j_gene: TRBJ2-4
d_gene: TRBD2
v_gene: TRBV2
len: 12
CDR3nt: TGTGCCAGCAGTGAAGGACTAGCGGGATGGTACTTC
CDR3aa: CASSEGLAGWYF

abundance: few
j_gene: TRBJ2-1
d_gene: TRBD2
v_gene: TRBV20-1
len: 14
CDR3nt: TGCAGTGCTACTAGACTAGCGGGGGATAATGAGCAGTTCTTC
CDR3aa: CSATRLAGDNEQFF

abundance: .
j_gene: TRBJ2-7
d_gene: .
v_gene: TRBV12-3/TRBV12-4
len: 14
CDR3nt: TGTGCCAGCAGTTTAAGGGAACTCACCTACGAGCAGTACTTC
CDR3aa: CASSLRELTYEQYF